The 21 T cell receptor beta chains reported below all come from one sample, sequenced in a study of CD8 T cells in ankylosing spondylitis (TCRdb year 2017). Library preparation employed 5' RACE. The sample was run on an Illumina HiSeq 2500. Starting from the raw public reads, TCRdb applied fastp trimming at Q25, assembled clones with MiXCR and retained in-frame beta chains. One record per CDR3 amino acid sequence lists the most common genes and DNA. This sample lists roughly 100,000 distinct CDR3 sequences; over 6.5% were detected once. The leading ten clones occupy approximately 9.7% of the sample. The specimen was blood, either unsorted or a sorted T cell fraction (not recorded which). Receptor source: a male donor with ankylosing spondylitis or in good health (not recorded which).

This clonotype appeared many times. The chain carries TRBV5-1 and TRBJ1-1, with D possibly matching TRBD1 (6 bases). V was pared by 4 bases and J by 0 bases, with 10 bases between. The CDR3 consists of 14 residues. Germline lookup yields CDR1 SGHRS and CDR2 YFSETQ. CDR3 loop: CASSTDRMNTEAFF. CDR3 sequence (DNA): TGCGCCAGCAGCACTGACAGGATGAACACTGAAGCTTTCTTT.

This clonotype was recorded many times. V gene TRBV18 combines with J gene TRBJ1-1, with a weak D call TRBD1 (5 bases). Germline-derived CDR1 and CDR2 are KGHSH and LQKENI. The ends were cut back, 8 bases at V and 4 bases at J, with 11 bases in the middle. The CDR3 totals 12 residues. CDR3: CASTPGGTEAFF. In DNA form, the CDR3 reads TGTGCCAGCACCCCGGGGGGCACTGAAGCTTTCTTT.

This clonotype showed up just a few times. The chain uses TRBV30 and TRBJ1-2; D uncertain. Germline V CDR1 and CDR2: GTSNPN, SVGIG (reference sequence). Deletions cut 4 bases from V and 7 bases from J, with 13 bases between. The CDR3 loop spans 12 amino acids. The CDR3 loop is CAWTPDWGGYTF. In nucleotides, the CDR3 is TGTGCCTGGACCCCGGACTGGGGTGGCTACACCTTC.

This chain joins TRBV5-1 and TRBJ2-2; D uncertain. With 4 bases removed from V and 9 bases from J, the gap between germline ends came to 16 bases. The CDR3 is 14 residues long. Looked up from germline, CDR1 is SGHRS and CDR2 is YFSETQ. CDR3 nucleotide sequence: TGCGCCAGCAGCCCATCGGAAGAGTCCTGGGAGCTGTTTTTT. This encodes CASSPSEESWELFF.

The sample holds a few counts of this clonotype. At one of its ends the junction is not consistent with the germline gene, which may arise from a read error. The chain combines TRBV6-2 or TRBV6-3 with TRBJ2-2; possible D gene TRBD1, 5 bases. CDR3 length equals 13 residues. Germline V gene data show CDR1 as MNHEY and CDR2 as SVGEGT. The CDR3 sequence is CTSSYTRAGELFF. The CDR3 nucleotides read TGTACCAGCAGTTACACCAGGGCCGGAGAGCTGTTTTTT.

This clonotype occurred many times. V and J are TRBV4-3 and TRBJ1-2, with D perhaps TRBD1 (6 bases). Per germline, CDR1 LGHNA and CDR2 YSLEER. Trimming removed 3 bases from V and 4 bases from J, with 12 bases in between. The CDR3 has 14 amino acids. The CDR3 reads CASSQVTGSYGYTF. Written as DNA, the CDR3 is TGCGCCAGCAGCCAGGTAACAGGGAGCTATGGCTACACCTTC.

This clonotype has ten or more counts. This rearrangement joins TRBV5-1 to TRBJ1-1, with a possible D match to TRBD1 (5 bases). Germline V gene sequence: CDR1 SGHRS, CDR2 YFSETQ. V dropped 4 bases and J dropped 6 bases, with 25 bases sitting between them. The CDR3 contains 17 residues. CDR3 DNA: TGCGCCAGCAGCGTCAGGGTTTATGGGCGTGACGGGGCTGAAGCTTTCTTT. It translates to CASSVRVYGRDGAEAFF.

This clonotype has a count of ten or more. The gene calls are TRBV5-5 and TRBJ2-3; D uncertain. The germline gives CDR1 SGHKS, CDR2 YYEKEE (reference sequence). The CDR3 spans 13 residues. Trimming took 3 bases from V and 3 from J, leaving 8 bases between them. This CDR3 reads CASSWTETDTQYF. CDR3 coding DNA: TGTGCCAGCAGCTGGACGGAGACAGATACGCAGTATTTT.

This clonotype has at least ten counts. The V call is TRBV30, the J call TRBJ1-6; no definite D call. V gave up 2 bases and J gave up 6 bases, with 14 bases separating them. Germline CDR1 GTSNPN, CDR2 SVGIG (reference sequence). The CDR3 is 15 residues long. The CDR3 DNA is TGTGCCTGGAGTCAGGTGCCACAGCTTAATTCACCCCTCCACTTT. Protein sequence: CAWSQVPQLNSPLHF.

This clonotype has a count of ten or more. The V gene is TRBV12-3 or TRBV12-4, the J gene TRBJ1-2; D is unresolved. This CDR3 is 13 amino acids long. V was shortened by 5 bases and J by 7 bases, with 14 bases between the two germline ends. As DNA, the CDR3 is TGTGCCAGCAGTCGTAGGGCCTCTCGTGGCTACACCTTC. Its protein is CASSRRASRGYTF.

V is TRBV29-1 and J is TRBJ1-1, with TRBD1 as a possible D gene (5 bases). CDR3 length equals 12 residues. Trimming shortened V by 7 bases and J by 3 bases, and 12 bases separated the two germline ends. Per the germline V gene, CDR1 is SQVTM and CDR2 is ANQGSEA. In DNA form, the CDR3 reads TGCAGCGCCGGTCGGGGGGACACTGAAGCTTTCTTT. This encodes CSAGRGDTEAFF.

The table lists this clonotype with many counts. The chain couples TRBV7-8 to TRBJ2-2; 7 nucleotides agree with TRBD1. CDR1 is SGHVS and CDR2 is FQNEAQ in the germline V gene. After removal of 5 bases from V and 6 bases from J, the junction contained 9 bases not matched to a gene. The CDR3 has 15 amino acids. The CDR3 reads CASSKRTGSPGELFF. The DNA for the CDR3 is TGTGCCAGCAGCAAAAGGACAGGTTCTCCCGGGGAGCTGTTTTTT.

The V call is TRBV18, the J call TRBJ2-1, with D perhaps matching TRBD2 (6 bases). Germline V lookup: CDR1 KGHSH, CDR2 LQKENI. The V end lost 6 bases, the J end lost 7 bases, and 10 bases lay between the germline ends. CDR3 length: 12 residues. In DNA form, the CDR3 reads TGTGCCAGCTCTCAGACTAGGAATGAGCAGTTCTTC. Amino acid sequence: CASSQTRNEQFF.

Turning to this clonotype: A much larger clone lies one base from this, so it may be a read error. The CDR3 sequence: CASSQREERESQYF. Here the CDR3 DNA reads TGCGCCTCGAGCCAGCGGGAGGAAAGAGAGTCCCAGTACTTC. The chain employs TRBV5-1 and TRBJ2-5; 9 nucleotides align to TRBD2. The germline V gene has CDR1 SGHRS and CDR2 YFSETQ. The CDR3 is made up of 14 amino acids.

This clonotype was counted ten times or more. This chain uses TRBV29-1 with TRBJ2-3; D not certain. V was shortened by 1 base and J by 2 bases, with 10 bases between the two germline ends. This CDR3 comprises 14 residues. Per the germline V gene, CDR1 is SQVTM and CDR2 is ANQGSEA. The DNA for the CDR3 is TGCAGCGTTGAAGGACGGGTGGACACAGATACGCAGTATTTT. The encoded protein is CSVEGRVDTDTQYF.

This clonotype was detected ten times or more. This chain uses TRBV11-2 with TRBJ2-1; tentative D call: TRBD2 (6 bases). V lost 5 bases and J lost 3, with 14 bases in between. Germline lookup yields CDR1 SGHAT and CDR2 FQNNGV. This CDR3 is built from 15 residues. For the CDR3, the DNA is TGTGCCAGCAGCGGCAGCAGGAGGGACTACAATGAGCAGTTCTTC. This codes for CASSGSRRDYNEQFF.

This clonotype was seen at least ten times. This chain uses TRBV7-8 with TRBJ2-1; D could derive from TRBD1 or TRBD2 (6 bases each). Germline V gene data show CDR1 as SGHVS and CDR2 as FQNEAQ. V was clipped by 2 bases and J by 4 bases, with 9 bases between them. This CDR3 spans 14 amino acids. The CDR3 sequence: CASSLTGAYNEQFF. CDR3 nucleotide sequence: TGTGCCAGCAGCTTAACGGGGGCGTACAATGAGCAGTTCTTC.

In its sample, this clonotype was seen many times. The genes are TRBV12-3 or TRBV12-4 and TRBJ2-1; 8 positions match TRBD2. With V trimmed by 2 bases and J by 5 bases, 8 bases remained unmatched. CDR3 size: 16 residues. CDR3 bases: TGTGCCAGCAGTTTAATCTGGGCTAGCGGGCACAATGAGCAGTTCTTC. As protein: CASSLIWASGHNEQFF.

This clonotype was recorded many times. V gene TRBV5-6 combines with J gene TRBJ1-3; tentatively, D is TRBD1 (6 bases). V was trimmed by 1 base and J by 4 bases, leaving 12 bases between them. Germline assignment: CDR1 SGHDT and CDR2 YYEEEE. The CDR3 spans 15 residues. CDR3: CASSLQGLAGNTIYF. The CDR3, as DNA: TGTGCCAGCAGCTTGCAGGGGCTCGCCGGAAACACCATATATTTT.

The table lists this clonotype with many counts. The rearrangement joins TRBV19 to TRBJ2-5, with TRBD1 as a possible D gene (5 bases). Germline assignment: CDR1 LNHDA and CDR2 SQIVND (reference sequence). The CDR3 sequence is 12 residues long. Trimming pared 4 bases from V and 4 bases from J, leaving 7 bases between. This chain's CDR3 is CASSTTAETQYF. CDR3 DNA sequence: TGTGCCAGTAGTACGACAGCAGAGACCCAGTACTTC.

This clonotype was recorded at least ten times. The chain links TRBV6-5 to TRBJ1-3; D gene uncertain. In germline, CDR1 is MNHEY, CDR2 SVGAGI. This CDR3 is built from 15 residues. Between the trimmed V and J ends, which lost 0 bases and 1 base, there was a span of 7 bases. The CDR3 coding sequence is TGTGCCAGCAGTTACTCATTAGGGTCTGGAAACACCATATATTTT. Translation: CASSYSLGSGNTIYF.